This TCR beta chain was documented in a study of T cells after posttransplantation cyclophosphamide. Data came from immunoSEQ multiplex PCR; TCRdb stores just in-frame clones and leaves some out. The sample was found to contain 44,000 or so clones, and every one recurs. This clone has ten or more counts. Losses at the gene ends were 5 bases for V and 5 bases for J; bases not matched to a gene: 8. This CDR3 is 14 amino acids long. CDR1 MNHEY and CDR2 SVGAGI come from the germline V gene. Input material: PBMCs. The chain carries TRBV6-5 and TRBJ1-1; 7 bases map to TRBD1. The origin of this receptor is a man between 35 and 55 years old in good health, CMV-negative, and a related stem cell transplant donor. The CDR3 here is CASSLTGLRTEAFF. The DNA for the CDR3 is TGTGCCAGCAGTCTGACAGGGTTACGGACTGAAGCTTTCTTT.